This is a list of T cell receptor beta chains from one sample in a study of blood T cell repertoires in COVID-19. TCRdb's copy holds only in-frame clones and misses some; the assay was immunoSEQ multiplex PCR. The repertoire has about 160,000 clones, about 85% of them found once; the top ten carry approximately 8%. Sample: PBMCs or T cells enriched from blood (not recorded which). The receptors come from a woman aged 45-60 years who had recovered from COVID-19. Each CDR3 is given with its conserved first and last residue. The order of the fields is CDR3 protein, CDR3 DNA, CDR3 length, V gene, D gene, J gene, clone size. A D gene is named only where the DNA matches it firmly. A row's size may be missing; if present it is once, few, many or a size class.

CDR3: CASSPIQRRERAHYGYTF; DNA: TGTGCCAGCTCACCCATACAGCGTCGGGAGAGGGCACACTATGGCTACACCTTC; length: 18; V: TRBV18; D: -; J: TRBJ1-2; size: -
CDR3: CASSSVGGNYGYTF; DNA: TGCGCCAGCAGCTCTGTCGGGGGTAACTATGGCTACACCTTC; length: 14; V: TRBV5-1; D: -; J: TRBJ1-2; size: -
CDR3: CATGGASGTDTQYF; DNA: TGTGCCACTGGGGGGGCTAGCGGCACAGATACGCAGTATTTT; length: 14; V: TRBV19; D: -; J: TRBJ2-3; size: -
CDR3: CASTSTYSGNTIYF; DNA: TGTGCCAGCACCTCTACCTACTCTGGAAACACCATATATTTT; length: 14; V: TRBV3-1/TRBV3-2; D: -; J: TRBJ1-3; size: few
CDR3: CASSLLQGNTEAFF; DNA: TGTGCCAGCAGCTTACTACAGGGAAACACTGAAGCTTTCTTT; length: 14; V: TRBV7-2; D: -; J: TRBJ1-1; size: few
CDR3: CASSLVAGEADTQYF; DNA: TGCGCCAGCAGCTTGGTAGCTGGGGAGGCAGATACGCAGTATTTT; length: 15; V: TRBV5-1; D: -; J: TRBJ2-3; size: -
CDR3: CASSLGGGNSYNEQFF; DNA: TGCGCCAGCAGCTTGGGAGGCGGGAACTCCTACAATGAGCAGTTCTTC; length: 16; V: TRBV5-1; D: -; J: TRBJ2-1; size: -
CDR3: CASSLDTFISEQYF; DNA: TGTGCCAGCAGCTTAGACACCTTTATCTCCGAGCAGTACTTC; length: 14; V: TRBV7-2; D: -; J: TRBJ2-7; size: -
CDR3: CASSLPGSEAFF; DNA: TGCGCCAGCAGCCTACCGGGTAGTGAAGCTTTCTTT; length: 12; V: TRBV5-1; D: -; J: TRBJ1-1; size: -
CDR3: CASSYSRDFLYGYTF; DNA: TGTGCCAGCAGTTACTCGAGGGACTTCCTATATGGCTACACCTTC; length: 15; V: TRBV6-2/TRBV6-3; D: -; J: TRBJ1-2; size: -
CDR3: CATSDRQGPNEKLFF; DNA: TGTGCCACCAGTGACCGACAGGGGCCTAATGAAAAACTGTTTTTT; length: 15; V: TRBV24-1; D: TRBD1; J: TRBJ1-4; size: once
CDR3: CASRSGTGTKLFF; DNA: TGTGCCAGCAGATCCGGGACAGGCACAAAACTGTTTTTT; length: 13; V: TRBV7-9; D: TRBD1; J: TRBJ1-4; size: -
CDR3: CASSYSRQGTEQYF; DNA: TGTGCCAGCAGTTACTCCAGACAGGGAACCGAGCAGTACTTC; length: 14; V: TRBV6-2/TRBV6-3; D: TRBD1; J: TRBJ2-7; size: -
CDR3: CSAGGSIAGYNEQFF; DNA: TGCAGTGCTGGTGGATCCATAGCGGGCTACAATGAGCAGTTCTTC; length: 15; V: TRBV20-1; D: TRBD2; J: TRBJ2-1; size: -
CDR3: CASSSAGTFSGNTIYF; DNA: TGTGCCAGCAGCTCGGCCGGGACATTCTCTGGAAACACCATATATTTT; length: 16; V: TRBV7-2; D: -; J: TRBJ1-3; size: -
CDR3: CASSFPSGRVGEQFF; DNA: TGTGCCAGCAGCTTCCCTAGCGGGAGGGTGGGTGAGCAGTTCTTC; length: 15; V: TRBV5-4; D: TRBD2; J: TRBJ2-1; size: few
CDR3: CASSSKQNTDTQYF; DNA: TGCGCCAGCAGCTCTAAACAGAACACAGATACGCAGTATTTT; length: 14; V: TRBV5-1; D: -; J: TRBJ2-3; size: -
CDR3: CASSPRTASGNTIYF; DNA: TGTGCCAGCAGCCCAAGGACAGCCTCTGGAAACACCATATATTTT; length: 15; V: TRBV9; D: -; J: TRBJ1-3; size: -
CDR3: CASSQVGLAGGLYNEQFF; DNA: TGTGCCAGCAGCCAAGTGGGTCTAGCGGGAGGGCTATACAATGAGCAGTTCTTC; length: 18; V: TRBV3-1/TRBV3-2; D: TRBD2; J: TRBJ2-1; size: -
CDR3: CASSLGQAGYGYTF; DNA: TGTGCCAGCAGCTTAGGGCAGGCGGGCTATGGCTACACCTTC; length: 14; V: TRBV7-9; D: -; J: TRBJ1-2; size: -
CDR3: CASSYKRAGGGEQYF; DNA: TGTGCCAGCAGTTACAAGAGGGCGGGAGGTGGCGAGCAGTACTTC; length: 15; V: TRBV6-2/TRBV6-3; D: TRBD2; J: TRBJ2-7; size: -
CDR3: CASSDSTYGYTF; DNA: TGTGCCAGCAGTGACAGTACCTATGGCTACACCTTC; length: 12; V: TRBV28; D: -; J: TRBJ1-2; size: once
CDR3: CASSQVSLRRGFIEKLFF; DNA: TGCGCCAGCAGCCAGGTTTCTCTGAGGAGAGGATTCATTGAAAAACTGTTTTTT; length: 18; V: TRBV4-1; D: -; J: TRBJ1-4; size: once
CDR3: CASSLDRIPTDTQYF; DNA: TGTGCCAGCAGCTTGGACAGAATACCCACAGATACGCAGTATTTT; length: 15; V: TRBV7-6; D: -; J: TRBJ2-3; size: -
CDR3: CATSAQQGRGEQFF; DNA: TGTGCCACCAGTGCCCAACAGGGAAGAGGTGAGCAGTTCTTC; length: 14; V: TRBV24-1; D: -; J: TRBJ2-1; size: -
CDR3: CASSLKPPNSLGEAFF; DNA: TGTGCCAGCAGCTTAAAGCCCCCGAACAGTTTGGGTGAGGCTTTCTTT; length: 16; V: TRBV7-9; D: -; J: TRBJ1-1; size: -
CDR3: CASSPPGLAGVLGLALDEQFF; DNA: TGTGCCAGCAGTCCCCCCGGTTTAGCGGGAGTCCTAGGCCTGGCCCTAGATGAGCAGTTCTTC; length: 21; V: TRBV6-6; D: TRBD2; J: TRBJ2-1; size: -
CDR3: CASSNSFGGEYNEQFF; DNA: TGTGCCAGCAGCAATAGTTTTGGGGGGGAATACAATGAGCAGTTCTTC; length: 16; V: TRBV21-1; D: -; J: TRBJ2-1; size: -
CDR3: CASSLTISDYSDTQYF; DNA: TGTGCCAGCAGTTTAACCATCTCGGACTATTCAGATACGCAGTATTTT; length: 16; V: TRBV11-2; D: -; J: TRBJ2-3; size: -
CDR3: CASRTDHSNQPQHF; DNA: TGTGCCAGCAGGACTGATCATAGCAATCAGCCCCAGCATTTT; length: 14; V: TRBV2; D: -; J: TRBJ1-5; size: -
CDR3: CASSYSTGLYEQYF; DNA: TGTGCCAGCAGTTACTCGACAGGCCTCTACGAGCAGTACTTC; length: 14; V: TRBV6-5; D: -; J: TRBJ2-7; size: -
CDR3: CASSPPGLAYNEQFF; DNA: TGTGCCAGCAGCCCTCCGGGACTAGCTTACAATGAGCAGTTCTTC; length: 15; V: TRBV7-2; D: TRBD2; J: TRBJ2-1; size: -